The following is a TCR beta chain sequence with its context. The data originate from a study of CD8 T cells in Susac syndrome. A quantity of about 0.5 to 1 ug RNA underwent reverse transcription using random hexamers. TCRdb reanalysed the immunoSEQ multiplex PCR reads using MiXCR and keeps one entry per CDR3 protein. This sample yields approximately 200,000 distinct CDR3 sequences, of which nearly 95% are seen a single time; roughly 0.088% belongs to the top ten. The ends lost 4 bases at V and 3 bases at J; junction bases unmatched: 12. The CDR3 runs to 17 residues. CDR1 is SQVTM, CDR2 ANQGSEA, per germline. The CD8+ and CD4+ T cells were negatively isolated, with the TEMRA cells enriched by FACS.

The chain combines TRBV29-1 with TRBJ2-1, with 10 bases matching TRBD2. Sequenced sample: CD4+ T cells from PBMCs. This TCR was recovered from a human donor with multiple sclerosis. As DNA, the CDR3 is TGCAGCGTTGGTGGCCTTAGCGGGGGGTTATTCTACAATGAGCAGTTCTTC. The encoded protein is CSVGGLSGGLFYNEQFF.